Following are 28 T cell receptor beta chains from one sample sequenced in a study of T cell responses to AZD1222 COVID-19 vaccine. TCRdb's copy holds only in-frame clones and misses some; the assay was immunoSEQ multiplex PCR. The sample holds some 150,000 clones; 90% to 95% are singletons and the top ten take 4% to 6%. The sample consisted of peripheral blood, taken on day 0 of AZD1222 vaccination. These receptors all stem from an adult in good health.

Only one count was recorded for this clone. The chain recombines TRBV19 with TRBJ1-6; possibly TRBD1 for D (6 bases). There are 16 residues in the CDR3. Per the germline V gene, CDR1 is LNHDA and CDR2 is SQIVND (reference sequence). The ends were cut back, 3 bases at V and 6 bases at J, with 15 bases in the middle. Here the CDR3 DNA reads TGTGCCAGTAGTATTCAGTCCGGACAGCCTAATTCACCCCTCCACTTT. It encodes CASSIQSGQPNSPLHF.

The chain couples TRBV13 to TRBJ2-5, with 8 bases matching TRBD2. The CDR3 extends over 14 amino acids. V lost 1 base and J lost 5; bases outside the gene matches: 3. The germline V gene encodes CDR1 PRHDT and CDR2 FYEKMQ (reference sequence). For the CDR3, the DNA is TGTGCCAGCAGCTTAGAGCGGGGGAGGGAGACCCAGTACTTC. Amino acid sequence: CASSLERGRETQYF. Full variable domain (outside the CDR3, taken from reference TRBV13 and TRBJ2-5): AAGVIQSPRHLIKEKRETATLKCYPIPRHDTVYWYQQGPGQDPQFLISFYEKMQSDKGSIPDRFSAQQFSDYHSELNMSSLELGDSALYFCASSLERGRETQYFGPGTRLLVL.

The rearrangement joins TRBV6-5 to TRBJ2-5; D assignment may be TRBD1 or TRBD2 (5 bases each). Germline lookup yields CDR1 MNHEY and CDR2 SVGAGI. Trimming took off 8 bases at V and 4 bases at J, with 20 bases between the two ends. The CDR3 totals 15 residues. CDR3 DNA sequence: TGTGCCAGCCTAGCCCCTGGGGCAGGGAGAGAGACCCAGTACTTC. Residues: CASLAPGAGRETQYF.

This chain links TRBV19 with TRBJ1-1; TRBD1 might be the D (5 bases). The V end lost 3 bases, the J end lost 5 bases, and 7 bases lay between the germline ends. Germline-derived CDR1 and CDR2 are LNHDA and SQIVND (reference sequence). CDR3 size: 12 residues. The CDR3 DNA sequence: TGTGCCAGTAGTATGCAGGGTACTGAAGCTTTCTTT. Encoded protein: CASSMQGTEAFF.

The rearrangement uses TRBV5-4 and TRBJ2-1, with D tentatively TRBD2 (5 bases). The V gene lost 6 bases and the J gene lost 1 base, with 11 bases spanning the gap. This CDR3 region has 14 residues. The germline gives CDR1 SGHNT, CDR2 YYREEE (reference sequence). The CDR3 sequence: CASMLDSSYNEQFF. The DNA of the CDR3 is TGTGCCAGCATGCTGGACTCTTCCTACAATGAGCAGTTCTTC.

V gene TRBV29-1 combines with J gene TRBJ1-4, with 7 positions matching TRBD1. This CDR3 is 14 amino acids long. Losses at the gene ends were 5 bases for V and 4 bases for J; bases not matched to a gene: 7. The V gene's germline CDR1 is SQVTM and CDR2 ANQGSEA. The CDR3 nucleotides read TGCAGCGTTCGAATTGACAGGGATAATGAAAAACTGTTTTTT. Protein sequence: CSVRIDRDNEKLFF.

The rearrangement uses TRBV11-3 and TRBJ1-1; D unresolved. CDR1 is SGHNT, CDR2 YENEEA, per germline. The ends were cut back, 0 bases at V and 5 bases at J, with 7 bases in the middle. This CDR3 spans 13 amino acids. CDR3 sequence reads: CASSLEEGTEAFF. CDR3 nucleotide sequence: TGTGCCAGCAGCTTAGAGGAGGGAACTGAAGCTTTCTTT.

V gene TRBV29-1 combines with J gene TRBJ2-7; 7 bases are a match to TRBD1. Germline V gene sequence: CDR1 SQVTM, CDR2 ANQGSEA. The length of the CDR3 is 13 residues. Trimming cost V 2 bases and J 2 bases; bases outside gene matches: 3. Here the CDR3 reads CSVESTGAYEQYF. In nucleotides, the CDR3 is TGCAGCGTTGAATCTACAGGGGCCTACGAGCAGTACTTC.

The chain is built from TRBV5-4 and TRBJ1-2; 7 nucleotides match TRBD1. The CDR3 runs to 14 residues. Germline V gives CDR1 SGHNT, CDR2 YYREEE (reference sequence). V was clipped by 6 bases and J by 0 bases; unmatched bases: 5. The CDR3 bases are TGTGCCAGCACCTGGGACAGCGCTAACTATGGCTACACCTTC. As protein: CASTWDSANYGYTF.

The chain combines TRBV25-1 with TRBJ2-3; 7 bases match TRBD1. From germline, CDR1 is MGHDK and CDR2 SYGVNS. CDR3 length: 15 amino acids. The V segment lost 2 bases and the J segment 4 bases; nucleotides outside the gene matches: 6. The CDR3 sequence: CASSETGDGADTQYF. In DNA form, the CDR3 reads TGTGCCAGCAGTGAAACAGGGGATGGAGCAGATACGCAGTATTTT.

J is TRBJ1-2 and V is TRBV6-5; TRBD1 aligns across 11 bases. The CDR3 extends over 14 amino acids. The ends lost 2 bases at V and 8 bases at J; junction bases unmatched: 4. Germline CDR1 is MNHEY and CDR2 is SVGAGI. Here the CDR3 reads CASSYTDRGRGYTF. The CDR3 bases are TGTGCCAGCAGTTACACGGACAGGGGGCGAGGCTACACCTTC.

V is TRBV11-2 and J is TRBJ1-5; D might be TRBD1 (5 bases). Germline values: CDR1 SGHAT, CDR2 FQNNGV. Trimming cost V 1 base and J 4 bases, with 5 bases left between them. This CDR3 has 13 amino acids. CDR3 protein: CASSLGQNQPQHF. DNA of the CDR3: TGTGCCAGCAGCTTAGGACAGAATCAGCCCCAGCATTTT.

The chain couples TRBV9 to TRBJ2-1; 7 bases match TRBD1. CDR3 length: 16 residues. CDR1 is SGDLS and CDR2 is YYNGEE in the germline V gene. J was trimmed by 3 bases and V by 0 bases; bases with no gene match: 6. As DNA, the CDR3 is TGTGCCAGCAGCGTAGGACAGGGCCTCGGCTACAATGAGCAGTTCTTC. It translates to CASSVGQGLGYNEQFF.

The V and J genes are TRBV28 and TRBJ1-4; D is ambiguous. V dropped 5 bases and J dropped 3 bases, with 10 bases sitting between them. Germline CDR1 reads MDHEN; CDR2 reads SYDVKM. This CDR3 is built from 14 residues. The CDR3 coding sequence is TGTGCCAGCAGTCTCCGGGTTCCTAATGAAAAACTGTTTTTT. It yields the protein CASSLRVPNEKLFF.

The genes are TRBV7-2 and TRBJ1-4; no clear D. The length of the CDR3 is 13 residues. Trimming removed 2 bases at V and 8 bases at J, with 9 bases between. In germline, CDR1 is SGHTA, CDR2 FQGNSA. The CDR3 DNA is TGTGCCAGCAGCTTACACTTGGGGGAAAAACTGTTTTTT. Residues: CASSLHLGEKLFF.

The chain is built from TRBV24-1 and TRBJ2-1; 8 nucleotides match TRBD2. The germline gives CDR1 KGHDR, CDR2 SFDVKD. There are 15 residues in the CDR3. V shed 3 bases, J shed 3 bases, and the junction held 3 bases outside the gene matches. The CDR3 sequence: CATSDIGGDYNEQFF. Here the CDR3 DNA reads TGTGCCACCAGTGATATCGGGGGGGACTACAATGAGCAGTTCTTC.

The sample holds one count of this clone. The chain has TRBV10-1 and TRBJ2-7; D is unresolved. Between the trimmed V and J ends, which lost 11 bases and 1 base, there was a span of 6 bases. CDR1 is WNHNN, CDR2 SYGVQD, per germline (reference sequence). This CDR3 has 10 residues. The chain's CDR3 is CACLSYEQYF. In DNA form, the CDR3 reads TGCGCCTGCCTATCCTACGAGCAGTACTTC.

On this clone itself: The sample holds other DNA sequences that translate to the same CDR3. The rearrangement joins TRBV4-1 to TRBJ1-5, with no clear D. Germline CDR1 and CDR2: MGHRA and YSYEKL. This CDR3 has 15 amino acids. Trimming cost V 0 bases and J 4 bases, with 10 bases left between them. CDR3 residues: CASSQEPGRNQPQHF. For the CDR3, the DNA is TGCGCCAGCAGCCAAGAGCCCGGCAGAAATCAGCCCCAGCATTTT.

Comments on this clone: At one boundary the junction diverges from the germline segment, which might be a read error. The chain has TRBV7-9 and TRBJ1-3; no clear D gene. Germline V gene lookup returns CDR1 SEHNR and CDR2 FQNEAQ (reference sequence). The CDR3 has 14 amino acids. Here the CDR3 DNA reads TGTGCCAGCAACTTATTGAAGTCTGGAAACACCATATATTTT. Residues: CASNLLKSGNTIYF.

The chain couples TRBV12-5 to TRBJ2-3; D is ambiguous. V was trimmed by 6 bases and J by 0 bases, leaving 10 bases between them. In germline, CDR1 is LGHNT, CDR2 FRNRAP. This CDR3 contains 14 residues. In DNA, the CDR3 is TGTGCTAGTGGACCCACCTTAAGCACAGATACGCAGTATTTT. It is translated as CASGPTLSTDTQYF.

The V gene is TRBV2, the J gene TRBJ2-7; D is ambiguous. Germline V lookup: CDR1 SNHLY, CDR2 FYNNEI. With 4 bases removed from V and 4 bases from J, the gap between germline ends came to 14 bases. This CDR3 region has 14 residues. Written as DNA, the CDR3 is TGTGCCAGCAGTGTGGCAGGCCATAGTTACGAGCAGTACTTC. Translating it yields CASSVAGHSYEQYF.

This clone has a single count. The genes are TRBV7-6 and TRBJ2-3; 9 bases line up with TRBD2. V was pared by 5 bases and J by 3 bases, with 9 bases of the junction left unmatched. This CDR3 is built from 16 residues. The germline CDR1 and CDR2 sequences are SGHVS and FNYEAQ. The chain's CDR3 is CASSAPSGNLTDTQYF. For the CDR3, the DNA is TGTGCCAGCAGCGCCCCTAGCGGGAATTTGACAGATACGCAGTATTTT.

The chain uses TRBV5-1 and TRBJ2-1, with D maybe TRBD2 (6 bases). Deletions cut 3 bases from V and 6 bases from J, with 13 bases between. Germline CDR1 and CDR2: SGHRS and YFSETQ. CDR3 size: 14 residues. The CDR3 DNA sequence: TGCGCCAGCAGCTCGGGACTCCGCCGCAATGAGCAGTTCTTC. Protein sequence: CASSSGLRRNEQFF.

V usage is TRBV7-2 and J usage is TRBJ2-5; maybe TRBD1 (5 bases). Germline V CDR1 and CDR2: SGHTA, FQGNSA. The CDR3 spans 14 residues. V was cut by 3 bases and J by 5 bases, with 13 bases left in between. The CDR3: CASSFAGLRETQYF. The CDR3 DNA is TGTGCCAGCAGCTTCGCAGGGCTTCGGGAGACCCAGTACTTC.

The chain couples TRBV12-3 or TRBV12-4 to TRBJ1-1, with a tentative D call TRBD1 (6 bases). Trimming shortened V by 10 bases and J by 5 bases, and 11 bases separated the two germline ends. The CDR3 spans 11 residues. The CDR3 region is CANRRGTEAFF. CDR3 nucleotide sequence: TGTGCCAACCGAAGGGGGACTGAAGCTTTCTTT.

The table lists this clone with a few counts. The V call is TRBV28, the J call TRBJ1-3, with a weak D call TRBD1 (6 bases). The CDR3 is made up of 16 amino acids. Germline CDR1 reads MDHEN; CDR2 reads SYDVKM. Trimming left V 6 bases short and J 4 bases short, with 19 bases between. The CDR3 sequence is CASRHRYRATGNTIYF. For the CDR3, the DNA is TGTGCCAGCAGACACCGGTACAGGGCAACAGGAAACACCATATATTTT.

The gene calls are TRBV6-2 or TRBV6-3 and TRBJ1-1; D remains ambiguous. The V and J ends lost 1 base and 11 bases respectively, with 8 bases between them. Germline V gene data show CDR1 as MNHEY and CDR2 as SVGEGT. CDR3 length: 11 amino acids. CDR3: CASSYFLAAFF. CDR3 DNA: TGTGCCAGCAGTTACTTCCTGGCGGCTTTCTTT.

The chain joins TRBV9 to TRBJ2-3; either TRBD1 or TRBD2 may fit D (6 bases each). The V end was cut by 0 bases, the J end by 0 bases, with 11 bases between. The germline CDR1 and CDR2 sequences are SGDLS and YYNGEE. The CDR3 sequence is 16 residues long. The CDR3 coding sequence is TGTGCCAGCAGCGTAGGTACGGGGGCTAGCACAGATACGCAGTATTTT. Its protein product is CASSVGTGASTDTQYF.